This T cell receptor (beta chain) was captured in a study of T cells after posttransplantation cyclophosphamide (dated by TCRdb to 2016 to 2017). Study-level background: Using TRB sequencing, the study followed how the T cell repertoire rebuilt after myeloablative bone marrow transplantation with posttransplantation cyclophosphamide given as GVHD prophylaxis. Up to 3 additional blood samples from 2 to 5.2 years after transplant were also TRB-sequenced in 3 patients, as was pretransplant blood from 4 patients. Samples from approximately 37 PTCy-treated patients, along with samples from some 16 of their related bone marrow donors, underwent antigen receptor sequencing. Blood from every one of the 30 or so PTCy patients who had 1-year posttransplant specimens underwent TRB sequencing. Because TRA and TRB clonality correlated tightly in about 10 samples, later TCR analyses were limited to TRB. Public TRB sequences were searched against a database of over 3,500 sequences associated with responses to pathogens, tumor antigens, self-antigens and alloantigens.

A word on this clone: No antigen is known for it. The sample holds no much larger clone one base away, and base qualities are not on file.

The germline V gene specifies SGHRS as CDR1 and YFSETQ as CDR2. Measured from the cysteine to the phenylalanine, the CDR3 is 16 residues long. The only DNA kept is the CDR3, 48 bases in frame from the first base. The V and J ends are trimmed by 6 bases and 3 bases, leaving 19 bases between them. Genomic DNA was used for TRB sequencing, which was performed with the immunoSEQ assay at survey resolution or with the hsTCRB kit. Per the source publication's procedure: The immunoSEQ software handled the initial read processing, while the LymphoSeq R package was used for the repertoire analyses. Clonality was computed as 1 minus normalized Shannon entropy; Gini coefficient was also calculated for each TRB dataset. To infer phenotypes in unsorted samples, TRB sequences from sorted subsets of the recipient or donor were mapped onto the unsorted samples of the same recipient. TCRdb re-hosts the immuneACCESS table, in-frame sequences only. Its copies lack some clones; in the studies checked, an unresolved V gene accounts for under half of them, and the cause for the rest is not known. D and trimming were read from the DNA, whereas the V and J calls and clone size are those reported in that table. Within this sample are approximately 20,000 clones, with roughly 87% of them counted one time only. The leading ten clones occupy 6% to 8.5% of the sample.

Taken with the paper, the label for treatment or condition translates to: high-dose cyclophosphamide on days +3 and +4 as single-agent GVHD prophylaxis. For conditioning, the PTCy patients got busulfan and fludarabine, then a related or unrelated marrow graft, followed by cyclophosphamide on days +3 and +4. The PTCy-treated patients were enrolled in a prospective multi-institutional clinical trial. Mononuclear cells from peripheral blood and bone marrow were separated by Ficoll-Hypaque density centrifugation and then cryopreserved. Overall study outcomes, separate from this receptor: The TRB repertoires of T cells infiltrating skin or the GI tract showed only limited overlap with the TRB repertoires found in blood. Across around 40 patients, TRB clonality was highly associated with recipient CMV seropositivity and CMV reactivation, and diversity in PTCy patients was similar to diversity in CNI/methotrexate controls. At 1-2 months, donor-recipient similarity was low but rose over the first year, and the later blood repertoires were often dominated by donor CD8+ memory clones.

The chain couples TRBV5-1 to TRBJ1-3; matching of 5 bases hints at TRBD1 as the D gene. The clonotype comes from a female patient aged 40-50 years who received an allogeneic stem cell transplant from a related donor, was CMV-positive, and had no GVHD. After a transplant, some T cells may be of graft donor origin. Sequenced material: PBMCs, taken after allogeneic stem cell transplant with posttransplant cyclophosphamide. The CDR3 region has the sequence CASTPDPAGLGNTIYF. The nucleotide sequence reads TGCGCCAGCACCCCAGACCCGGCGGGGCTTGGAAACACCATATATTTT.